This TCR beta chain was sequenced in a study of T cell clonality in common variable immunodeficiency. This clone was observed a few times. Antigen specificity is unknown. The CDR3 end lies 3 residues beyond the end of the read and is filled in from the germline J gene. The CDR3 is 12 residues long. Germline V gives CDR1 SEHNR, CDR2 FQNEAQ (reference sequence). The ends were cut back, 1 base at V and 6 bases at J, with 7 bases in the middle. Findings and caveats of the study: CVID subjects showed higher TCRbeta clonality than healthy controls. In common variable immunodeficiency, TCR beta chains reportedly carried fewer deletions and N-nucleotide insertions.

Sequencing was performed with immunoSEQ multiplex PCR; in TCRdb, only in-frame clones are kept and a portion is missing. This sample comprises under 20,000 clones, none seen once only. The sequence was obtained from a human donor with common variable immunodeficiency. Sequenced input: peripheral blood mononuclear cells. The rearrangement links TRBV7-9 to TRBJ2-7; D uncertain. CDR3 DNA (partial): TGTGCCAGCAGCTTAGGAGCGAGCGAG. Translating it yields CASSLGASE. The whole CDR3 region reads CASSLGASEQYF.